This TCR beta chain comes out of a study of blood T cell repertoires in COVID-19. Turning to the study itself: The analysed material was cDNA or gDNA that came from T cells, B-cell-depleted T cells, or PBMCs.

Assay: immunoSEQ multiplex PCR; the TCRdb copy retains only in-frame clones and omits some. The sample lists a few hundred thousand clones; under 90% were seen once. Those who participated ranged in age from about 18 to 95 years and resided in 20 to 25 US areas. Cohort allocation depended upon clinical history that participants reported. For recovered donors of Cohort 3, there were two negative PCRs, clearance, or symptom resolution. The CDR3 has 13 residues. Trimming stripped 6 bases from V and 4 bases from J, with 12 bases between. CDR1 SGHAT and CDR2 FQNNGV come from the germline V gene. Sequencing was performed on PBMCs or T cells enriched from blood (not recorded which). The rearrangement joins TRBV11-2 to TRBJ1-1; D is unresolved. This clonotype was obtained from a young woman who had recovered from COVID-19. CDR3 loop: CASSNPGGTEAFF. CDR3 coding DNA: TGTGCCAGCAGTAACCCGGGAGGCACTGAAGCTTTCTTT.